This TCR beta chain stems from a study of cytomegalovirus exposure and HLA in healthy donors. The V gene's germline CDR1 is GTSNPN and CDR2 SVGIG (reference sequence). The CDR3 contains 15 residues. Trimming at V came to 7 bases and at J to 5 bases, leaving 15 bases not matched to a gene. In the PCR, 60 Vbeta and 13 Jbeta primers were used. Profiled with immunoSEQ multiplex PCR; TCRdb holds only in-frame clones, not every one. Of roughly 180,000 clones in the sample, over 75% were seen once. The sample was PBMCs. The receptor comes from a woman in her twenties or thirties in good health and CMV-seronegative. The V call is TRBV30, the J call TRBJ2-5, with 8 bases aligning to TRBD1. CDR3 loop: CALDREALEWETQYF. CDR3 DNA sequence: TGTGCCTTGGACAGGGAGGCTTTGGAATGGGAGACCCAGTACTTC.